Listed below are T cell receptor beta chains from one sample, sequenced in a study of T-cell reconstitution after alpha-beta-depleted transplantation in children. TCRdb reprocessed the PCR reads with MiXCR, giving one entry per CDR3 protein. The profile shows about 540,000 distinct CDR3 sequences, about 17% of them singletons. The sample consisted of PBMCs from the stem cell graft donor, taken from the stem cell graft. Receptors originate from a human donor who donated a stem cell graft to a child with acute lymphoblastic leukemia. The CDR3 runs from the conserved cysteine through the conserved F or W. D genes are given only for firm matches. Where a row states a size, it is once, few, many or the class of an expanded clone; other rows omit it.

abundance,d_gene,j_gene,v_gene,CDR3nt,CDR3aa
few,NA,TRBJ2-3,TRBV20-1,TGCAGTGCAGGGAAGAGGGCAGATACGCAGTATTTT,CSAGKRADTQYF
NA,NA,TRBJ2-7,TRBV20-1,TGCAGTGCTACTGAACGAGGGATTGGGTACGAGCAGTACTTC,CSATERGIGYEQYF
NA,NA,TRBJ2-1,TRBV14,TGTGCCAGCAGCCTAGACAGGTTAAGGAATGAGCAGTTCTTC,CASSLDRLRNEQFF
few,TRBD1,TRBJ2-1,TRBV5-5,TGTGCCAGCAGCAGCGGACAGGGGAGCAACAATGAGCAGTTCTTC,CASSSGQGSNNEQFF
NA,TRBD1,TRBJ1-1,TRBV20-1,TGCAGTGCTCCTACAGGGGACACTGAAGCTTTCTTT,CSAPTGDTEAFF
NA,TRBD1,TRBJ2-1,TRBV27,TGTGCCAGCAGTTTTATGGGACAGGGATACAATGAGCAGTTCTTC,CASSFMGQGYNEQFF
NA,NA,TRBJ1-3,TRBV25-1,TGTGCCAGCGCAAACGGTGGATCTGGAAACACCATATATTTT,CASANGGSGNTIYF
NA,TRBD1,TRBJ1-5,TRBV5-4,TGTGCCAGCAGCCGAGGGGGCAAAGGGCAGCCCCAGCATTTT,CASSRGGKGQPQHF
NA,NA,TRBJ2-1,TRBV11-3,TGTGCCAGCTCGGGGGGCAGGAGAAATGAGCAGTTCTTC,CASSGGRRNEQFF
few,TRBD1,TRBJ1-2,TRBV5-1,TGCGCCAGCAGCTCCGGGACAGGCATGACAGGCTACACCTTC,CASSSGTGMTGYTF
NA,NA,TRBJ2-7,TRBV5-1,TGCGCCAGCAGCTTCGGACTTCCCTACGAGCAGTACTTC,CASSFGLPYEQYF
NA,NA,TRBJ1-1,TRBV20-1,TGCAGTGCTAGAGGGATAGACAGGTTGAACACTGAAGCTTTCTTT,CSARGIDRLNTEAFF
NA,TRBD2,TRBJ2-1,TRBV6-5,TGTGCCAGCAGTTATCGAGTAGTTGGCGGGAGGAATGAGCAGTTCTTC,CASSYRVVGGRNEQFF
few,NA,TRBJ2-2,TRBV5-1,TGCGCCAGCAGCTTCAATAGCGGTAACACCGGGGAGCTGTTTTTT,CASSFNSGNTGELFF
NA,NA,TRBJ1-1,TRBV5-1,TGCGCCAGCAGCTTAATTGCAGGGACCAACACTGAAGCTTTCTTT,CASSLIAGTNTEAFF
NA,NA,TRBJ2-7,TRBV9,TGTGCCAGCAGCGGCCCCGGGACTTTAAACCCCTACGAGCAGTACTTC,CASSGPGTLNPYEQYF
NA,NA,TRBJ2-3,TRBV4-1,TGCGCCAGCAGCCAAGTTCGAGTGGGAGGAGGCGCAGATACGCAGTATTTT,CASSQVRVGGGADTQYF
few,NA,TRBJ1-3,TRBV20-1,TGCAGTGCTAGAGACGGGGTTGGAAACACCATATATTTT,CSARDGVGNTIYF
few,NA,TRBJ2-1,TRBV7-9,TGTGCCAGCAGCTTAATTGCTAGTTCCTACAATGAGCAGTTCTTC,CASSLIASSYNEQFF
NA,TRBD1,TRBJ1-3,TRBV5-1,TGCGCCAGCAGCGGGGGGGACAGAATCGGAAACACCATATATTTT,CASSGGDRIGNTIYF
few,NA,TRBJ2-7,TRBV7-9,TGTGCCAGCAGCTCGATCCGGGACTCCGGCTACGAGCAGTACTTC,CASSSIRDSGYEQYF
NA,NA,TRBJ2-7,TRBV5-1,TGCGCCAGCAGCTTGGGGACGTTTGCCTACGAGCAGTACTTC,CASSLGTFAYEQYF
NA,NA,TRBJ2-1,TRBV14,TGTGCCAGCAGCCAAGGAGGGGGGCAGTTCTTC,CASSQGGGQFF
few,TRBD1,TRBJ1-6,TRBV7-2,TGTGCCAGCAGCTTAGGGATAGGGACAGGTCAAAATTCACCCCTCCACTTT,CASSLGIGTGQNSPLHF
few,TRBD1,TRBJ2-1,TRBV3-1,TGTGCCAGCAGCCAACCGGACAGGGTTTCGTACAATGAGCAGTTCTTC,CASSQPDRVSYNEQFF
few,NA,TRBJ2-7,TRBV2,TGTGCCAGCAGTGATTCCGGCCTGGCCTACGAGCAGTACTTC,CASSDSGLAYEQYF
few,TRBD2,TRBJ2-3,TRBV20-1,TGCAGTGCTAGATATTGGATTGGCGGGAGGTTGACAGATACGCAGTATTTT,CSARYWIGGRLTDTQYF
NA,TRBD2,TRBJ2-3,TRBV20-1,TGCAGTGGGGGGAGGGTGGACACAGATACGCAGTATTTT,CSGGRVDTDTQYF
few,NA,TRBJ1-2,TRBV12-3/TRBV12-4,TGTGCCAGCAGTTTAAGGGGGGGCGACTATGGCTACACCTTC,CASSLRGGDYGYTF
NA,NA,TRBJ2-7,TRBV2,TGTGCCAGCGGTGAAAGCCAGAGGCTCTCCTACGAGCAGTACTTC,CASGESQRLSYEQYF
NA,TRBD2,TRBJ2-1,TRBV20-1,TGCAGTGCTCTTGGACTAGCTCACTTCTCCAATGAGCAGTTCTTC,CSALGLAHFSNEQFF
NA,NA,TRBJ2-4,TRBV5-1,TGCGCCAGCAGCTTGGGTTGGGGGACAGCCAAAAACATTCAGTACTTC,CASSLGWGTAKNIQYF
few,NA,TRBJ1-3,TRBV2,TGTGCCAGCAGCAGGGCGAGCTCTGGAAACACCATATATTTT,CASSRASSGNTIYF
few,NA,TRBJ2-3,TRBV12-3/TRBV12-4,TGTGCCACCCTCCAAGGAGATACGCAGTATTTT,CATLQGDTQYF
NA,NA,TRBJ1-1,TRBV7-9,TGTGCCAGCTCACCCATTCAGGGGAAGGTTTGGAGCACTGAAGCTTTCTTT,CASSPIQGKVWSTEAFF
NA,NA,TRBJ1-1,TRBV4-1,TGCGCCAGCAGTCAAACGCCCTCGGGCACTGAAGCTTTCTTT,CASSQTPSGTEAFF
NA,TRBD1,TRBJ1-1,TRBV12-3/TRBV12-4,TGTGCCAGCAGTGCCACCCAGGGGGTGAACACTGAAGCTTTCTTT,CASSATQGVNTEAFF
few,NA,TRBJ2-7,TRBV20-1,TGCAGTGCTAAGAACTTGCGGGGTGCCTACGAGCAGTACTTC,CSAKNLRGAYEQYF
many,NA,TRBJ2-1,TRBV20-1,TGCAGTGCCCAGTTGGGGGATGAGCAGTTCTTC,CSAQLGDEQFF
NA,NA,TRBJ2-4,TRBV2,TGTGCCACCATTGACGGTATACTAGCCAAAAACATTCAGTACTTC,CATIDGILAKNIQYF
NA,TRBD1,TRBJ2-2,TRBV7-9,TGTGCCAGCAGCCCCCCGAGGAGGACAGGGGGCACCGGGGAGCTGTTTTTT,CASSPPRRTGGTGELFF
NA,TRBD1,TRBJ2-7,TRBV12-5,TGTGCTAGTGGAAACCTCCAGGGGACAGGATCCTACGAGCAGTACTTC,CASGNLQGTGSYEQYF
few,NA,TRBJ2-1,TRBV7-8,TGTGCCAGCAGCTTAGCTTTTCGCGGGCAGGTCTTGGATGAGCAGTTCTTC,CASSLAFRGQVLDEQFF
NA,TRBD2,TRBJ2-1,TRBV4-1,TGCGCCAGCAGCCAAGACTCCACCCCAGGGCTAGCGGCCTACAATGAGCAGTTCTTC,CASSQDSTPGLAAYNEQFF
NA,TRBD1,TRBJ1-1,TRBV11-1,TGTGCCAGCAGCTTAGCCGGGACCATCGACAGGGGAGGGGCCACTGAAGCTTTCTTT,CASSLAGTIDRGGATEAFF
few,NA,TRBJ2-1,TRBV5-1,TGCGCCAGCAGCTTGGGGGCACGTAGCCTCCTCCTCAATGAGCAGTTCTTC,CASSLGARSLLLNEQFF
few,TRBD1,TRBJ2-1,TRBV25-1,TGTGCCAGCAACCGGGACAGGGGAGGTGATGAGCAGTTCTTC,CASNRDRGGDEQFF
few,NA,TRBJ2-7,TRBV27,TGTGCCAGCAGTTTATATTGGCCAGAGTCCTACGAGCAGTACTTC,CASSLYWPESYEQYF
few,NA,TRBJ2-3,TRBV5-1,TGCGCCAGCAGCTTGGAGACAGCTAGCACAGATACGCAGTATTTT,CASSLETASTDTQYF
NA,NA,TRBJ1-6,TRBV6-5,TGTGCCAGCAGTTACGGGGGGGCAAGTTCACCCCTCCACTTT,CASSYGGASSPLHF
NA,NA,TRBJ2-5,TRBV5-6,TGTGCCAGCAGCTTACTAGGGACAGCAGACGGAGGGAGCTGGGAGACCCAGTACTTC,CASSLLGTADGGSWETQYF
few,NA,TRBJ2-2,TRBV2,TGTGCCAGCAGTGGGAGGACAACCGGGGAGCTGTTTTTT,CASSGRTTGELFF
NA,TRBD2,TRBJ2-1,TRBV14,TGTGCCAGCAGGCCCTCGGGACTAGTCTTCAATGAGCAGTTCTTC,CASRPSGLVFNEQFF
few,TRBD2,TRBJ2-7,TRBV5-1,TGCGCCAGCAGCTTGGGGACTAGCGGAAATAGGGGCGAGCAGTACTTC,CASSLGTSGNRGEQYF